The 29 T cell receptor beta chains listed next were all sequenced from one sample in a study of spatial heterogeneity in lung cancer. Study conclusions and caveats: One measure, the expanded intratumoral alpha and beta TCR count, tracked tumor mutation counts.

Described time point: sample taken at primary tumor resection. These receptors' antigens are unknown. TCRdb reprocessed the 5' RACE reads via MiXCR and lists one record per CDR3 protein. The sample lists 2,500 to 3,000 distinct CDR3 sequences; 15% were seen once. The sequencing here drew on lung tumor tissue, taken at surgery. The receptors shown here come from a female donor with early-stage non-small cell lung cancer.

This clonotype is termed large. The chain links TRBV19 to TRBJ2-3, with 7 positions matching TRBD2. The V gene end was trimmed by 5 bases and the J gene end by 1 base; junction bases not matched to a gene: 18. Germline V gives CDR1 LNHDA, CDR2 SQIVND (reference sequence). CDR3 size: 19 residues. The CDR3 here is CASSGRTRDPGRRTDTQYF. The CDR3 DNA is TGTGCCAGTAGTGGAAGGACCCGGGATCCCGGGAGGCGCACAGATACGCAGTATTTT.

This clonotype was seen ten or more times. The chain has TRBV10-3 and TRBJ2-7, with 10 nucleotides matching TRBD1. The J segment lost 5 bases and the V segment lost 5 bases, leaving 6 bases of the junction unmatched. The CDR3 is made up of 14 amino acids. Germline values: CDR1 ENHRY, CDR2 SYGVKD. The CDR3 nucleotides read TGTGCCATCAGTCCGGGACAGGGGATCCACGAGCAGTACTTC. Protein sequence: CAISPGQGIHEQYF.

By its share, this clonotype is medium-sized. The V and J genes are TRBV28 and TRBJ2-7; 8 positions match TRBD1. The CDR3 is 16 amino acids. Germline CDR1 MDHEN, CDR2 SYDVKM. V trimming: 7 bases; J trimming: 0 bases; junction bases outside the gene matches: 11. As DNA, the CDR3 is TGTGCCAGCAACCCGACAGGGGAGGCCTACTCCTACGAGCAGTACTTC. Protein product: CASNPTGEAYSYEQYF.

In its sample, this clonotype is large. The chain uses TRBV28 and TRBJ2-5; the D is unclear. Germline CDR1 MDHEN, CDR2 SYDVKM. The V gene lost 8 bases and the J gene lost 5 bases, with 12 bases spanning the gap. The CDR3 contains 12 residues. CDR3 sequence reads: CASAPVTETQYF. The DNA of the CDR3 is TGTGCCAGCGCTCCGGTCACGGAGACCCAGTACTTC.

In this sample, this clonotype is large. V gene TRBV29-1 combines with J gene TRBJ2-3; possible D gene TRBD2, 5 bases. Germline V gene data show CDR1 as SQVTM and CDR2 as ANQGSEA. The CDR3 is made up of 13 amino acids. The CDR3 spells CSLEGGSTDTQYF. CDR3 nucleotide sequence: TGCTCCCTGGAAGGCGGGTCCACAGATACGCAGTATTTT.

This clonotype is classed as medium-sized. V gene TRBV5-1 combines with J gene TRBJ1-2; a possible D gene is TRBD1 (6 bases). With 4 bases removed from V and 8 bases from J, the gap between germline ends came to 24 bases. Germline V gene lookup returns CDR1 SGHRS and CDR2 YFSETQ. CDR3 size: 16 residues. The CDR3 protein is CASSRDGGLGSLGYTF. DNA for the CDR3: TGCGCCAGCAGCAGAGACGGGGGGCTCGGCTCCTTAGGCTACACCTTC.

In its sample, this clonotype was seen many times. The J gene is TRBJ2-1, the V gene TRBV7-2, with a weak D call TRBD2 (7 bases). V was trimmed by 4 bases and J by 3 bases, leaving 13 bases between them. The germline CDR1 and CDR2 sequences are SGHTA and FQGNSA. This CDR3 is built from 15 residues. The CDR3, as DNA: TGTGCCAGCAGCTCAACGGGGGGCCGCTACAATGAGCAGTTCTTC. Translation gives CASSSTGGRYNEQFF. Full variable domain (outside the CDR3, taken from reference TRBV7-2 and TRBJ2-1): GAGVSQSPSNKVTEKGKDVELRCDPISGHTALYWYRQSLGQGLEFLIYFQGNSAPDKSGLPSDRFSAERTGGSVSTLTIQRTQQEDSAVYLCASSSTGGRYNEQFFGPGTRLTVL.

V and J are TRBV11-2 and TRBJ2-6, with 10 bases matching TRBD1. Germline assignment: CDR1 SGHAT and CDR2 FQNNGV. The CDR3 length is 16 residues. The V and J ends lost 5 bases and 2 bases, in that order; junction bases with no gene match: 3. CDR3 amino acids: CASSMTGGAGANVLTF. The CDR3 nucleotides are TGTGCCAGCAGCATGACAGGGGGCGCTGGGGCCAACGTCCTGACTTTC.

By proportion, this clonotype is medium-sized (0.01 to 0.1%). The chain is built from TRBV19 and TRBJ2-7, with D unresolved. Trimming removed 3 bases from V and 3 bases from J, with 9 bases in between. Germline values: CDR1 LNHDA, CDR2 SQIVND (reference sequence). This CDR3 is built from 13 residues. The CDR3 DNA reads as TGTGCCAGTAGTATGGGGTGGGTCTACGAGCAGTACTTC. This encodes CASSMGWVYEQYF.

The chain couples TRBV27 to TRBJ2-7, with TRBD2 matching 9 bases. The CDR3 is 14 residues long. Germline values: CDR1 MNHEY, CDR2 SMNVEV (reference sequence). The V segment lost 7 bases and the J segment 5 bases; nucleotides outside the gene matches: 9. For the CDR3, the DNA is TGTGCCAGCAAGCCCCGGGGACTAGCTAACGAGCAGTACTTC. Its protein product is CASKPRGLANEQYF.

The chain couples TRBV5-1 to TRBJ2-2, with D tentatively TRBD1 or TRBD2 (5 bases each). With 6 bases removed from V and 0 bases from J, the gap between germline ends came to 15 bases. Germline CDR1 is SGHRS and CDR2 is YFSETQ. There are 16 residues in the CDR3. CDR3 nucleotide sequence: TGCGCCAGCAACGGCCAGGGACGCCCGAACACCGGGGAGCTGTTTTTT. Translated, it gives CASNGQGRPNTGELFF.

By proportion, this clonotype is medium-sized. V usage is TRBV24-1 and J usage is TRBJ2-7; possible D gene TRBD2, 5 bases. Per germline, CDR1 KGHDR and CDR2 SFDVKD. This CDR3 region has 13 residues. The V end was cut by 5 bases, the J end by 2 bases, with 9 bases between. The CDR3 spells CATSGHGTYEQYF. The CDR3 nucleotides read TGTGCCACCAGTGGTCACGGGACCTACGAGCAGTACTTC.

In its sample, this clonotype ranks as medium-sized. V is TRBV6-6 and J is TRBJ1-1, with 8 positions matching TRBD1. CDR3 length: 16 residues. Germline V CDR1 and CDR2: MNHNY, SVGAGI (reference sequence). J lost 1 base, V lost 5 bases, and 9 bases had no gene match. For the CDR3, the DNA is TGTGCCAGCAGTAACAATCCCGGGACAGGGAACACTGAAGCTTTCTTT. Amino acid sequence: CASSNNPGTGNTEAFF.

By its share, this clonotype is medium-sized. In DNA form, the CDR3 reads TGTGCCAGCAGCCTGGGACGGAATGAAGCTTTCTTT. Amino acids: CASSLGRNEAFF. The rearrangement joins TRBV7-9 to TRBJ1-1; TRBD1 might be the D (5 bases). V was shortened by 5 bases and J by 7 bases, with 11 bases between the two germline ends. CDR3 length: 12 amino acids. CDR1 is SEHNR, CDR2 FQNEAQ, per germline (reference sequence).

This clonotype is labeled medium-sized. CDR3 sequence (DNA): TGTGCCAGCAGTCACCCCCCGGCGAGCTCCTACAATGAGCAGTTCTTC. Translating gives CASSHPPASSYNEQFF. This sequence joins TRBV6-2 or TRBV6-3 and TRBJ2-1; D is unclear. This CDR3 contains 16 residues. CDR1 and CDR2 (germline): MNHEY, SVGEGT. Deletions cut 5 bases from V and 0 bases from J, with 14 bases between.

The chain is built from TRBV11-3 and TRBJ2-1, with TRBD2 matching 13 bases. V lost 1 base, J lost 14 bases, and 11 bases stayed unmatched. The CDR3 runs 16 residues. Germline V gives CDR1 SGHNT, CDR2 YENEEA. Here the CDR3 reads CASSLGGLAGVLGEFF. The CDR3 DNA sequence: TGTGCCAGCAGCTTAGGAGGACTAGCGGGGGTGCTTGGGGAGTTCTTC.

In its sample, this clonotype ranks as medium-sized. This chain connects TRBV5-6 to TRBJ2-1; no reliable D call. Trimming took off 4 bases at V and 6 bases at J, with 14 bases between the two ends. The CDR3 has 14 residues. Germline loops: CDR1 SGHDT, CDR2 YYEEEE. The CDR3 sequence: CASSHVRWGNEQFF. In DNA form, the CDR3 reads TGTGCCAGCAGCCATGTTCGCTGGGGCAATGAGCAGTTCTTC.

This clonotype is classed as large (0.1 to 1%). J is TRBJ1-4 and V is TRBV7-9; TRBD1 might be the D (6 bases). CDR1 SEHNR and CDR2 FQNEAQ come from the germline V gene (reference sequence). The CDR3 is made up of 15 amino acids. V was trimmed by 2 bases and J by 8 bases, leaving 15 bases between them. This CDR3 is CASSLSGGAPEKLFF. CDR3 nucleotides: TGTGCCAGCAGCTTATCCGGGGGGGCCCCCGAAAAACTGTTTTTT.

The CDR3 DNA is TGCAGTGCCAATCCCGTAGCGGCCCCCACAGATACGCAGTATTTT. Translation: CSANPVAAPTDTQYF. The chain employs TRBV20-1 and TRBJ2-3, with D possibly being TRBD2 (6 bases). Germline values: CDR1 DFQATT, CDR2 SNEGSKA (reference sequence). The CDR3 consists of 15 residues. V was pared by 6 bases and J by 2 bases, with 18 bases between.

By frequency in the sample, this clonotype is medium-sized. This chain links TRBV7-8 with TRBJ1-1; D possibly corresponds to TRBD1 (5 bases). Trimming removed 5 bases from V and 0 bases from J, with 13 bases in between. The CDR3 consists of 15 residues. Looked up from germline, CDR1 is SGHVS and CDR2 is FQNEAQ. CDR3 in amino acids: CASSLFGGMNTEAFF. In DNA, the CDR3 is TGTGCCAGCAGCCTCTTTGGGGGGATGAACACTGAAGCTTTCTTT.

Judged by abundance, this clonotype is medium-sized. The gene calls are TRBV6-2 or TRBV6-3 and TRBJ2-5; D might be TRBD1 or TRBD2, each matching 5 bases. The CDR3 totals 15 residues. Trimming stripped 6 bases from V and 1 base from J, with 15 bases between. Germline V gene lookup returns CDR1 MNHEY and CDR2 SVGEGT. Here the CDR3 DNA reads TGTGCCAGCAGCGGAAGCTTCGGGGCCCAAGAGACCCAGTACTTC. This encodes CASSGSFGAQETQYF.

Sample share makes this clonotype medium-sized. This chain connects TRBV6-5 to TRBJ1-4; D may be TRBD1 (6 bases). This CDR3 contains 14 residues. Germline CDR1 is MNHEY and CDR2 is SVGAGI. V lost 6 bases, J lost 7 bases, and 15 bases lay in between. CDR3 nucleotides: TGTGCCAGCAGCCAACAGGGCGTCGGTGAAAAACTGTTTTTT. This encodes CASSQQGVGEKLFF.

This clonotype is medium-sized (0.01 to 0.1%) in the sample. V usage is TRBV28 and J usage is TRBJ1-2; D is unclear. Germline CDR1 and CDR2: MDHEN and SYDVKM. This CDR3 is 8 amino acids long. The CDR3 sequence: CASGGYTF. The DNA of the CDR3 is TGTGCATCGGGAGGCTACACCTTC.

This clonotype was seen at least ten times. J is TRBJ2-7 and V is TRBV15; TRBD1 is a possible D gene (5 bases). The CDR3 consists of 15 residues. Trimming removed 2 bases from V and 1 base from J, with 12 bases in between. CDR1 and CDR2 (germline): LNHNV, YYDKDF (reference sequence). CDR3 nucleotide sequence: TGTGCCACCAGCAGATCCCAGGGTGGGTCCTACGAGCAGTACTTC. This gives the protein CATSRSQGGSYEQYF.

This clonotype ranks as medium-sized. The chain is built from TRBV7-9 and TRBJ1-4; D is unclear. CDR1 SEHNR and CDR2 FQNEAQ come from the germline V gene (reference sequence). Trimming shortened V by 5 bases and J by 2 bases, and 12 bases separated the two germline ends. The CDR3 runs 15 residues. CDR3 coding DNA: TGTGCCAGCAGCCCAGAAGGGTACACTAATGAAAAACTGTTTTTT. Its protein product is CASSPEGYTNEKLFF.

The rearrangement uses TRBV2 and TRBJ2-7; D unclear. The CDR3 runs to 12 residues. Germline V gene lookup returns CDR1 SNHLY and CDR2 FYNNEI. V was shortened by 6 bases and J by 3 bases, with 9 bases between the two germline ends. The CDR3 region is CASRDRRYEQYF. CDR3 coding DNA: TGTGCCAGCAGGGACCGCCGCTACGAGCAGTACTTC.

This clonotype is judged medium-sized. The rearrangement joins TRBV6-4 to TRBJ1-6, with D maybe TRBD1 (6 bases). V shed 3 bases and J shed 6 bases, with 6 bases lying between them. The CDR3 is made up of 13 amino acids. Germline-derived CDR1 and CDR2 are MRHNA and SNTAGT. For the CDR3, the DNA is TGTGCCAGCAGTGAGGACAGTAATTCACCCCTCCACTTT. Amino acids: CASSEDSNSPLHF.

This clonotype is classed as medium-sized (0.01 to 0.1%). The rearrangement links TRBV6-5 to TRBJ1-6; D perhaps matches TRBD1 (5 bases). Germline CDR1 reads MNHEY; CDR2 reads SVGAGI. The germline V and J ends were trimmed by 6 bases and 5 bases, with 14 bases remaining between them. The CDR3 spans 15 residues. The CDR3, as DNA: TGTGCCAGCAGCTCAATCAGGGTTAATAATTCACCCCTCCACTTT. Amino acids: CASSSIRVNNSPLHF.

By share, this clonotype counts as large (0.1 to 1%). The chain has TRBV2 and TRBJ2-3, with 9 bases fitting TRBD1. Unmatched junction bases numbered 12, after V lost 0 bases and J lost 5 bases. Germline V lookup: CDR1 SNHLY, CDR2 FYNNEI. The CDR3 is made up of 18 amino acids. As DNA, the CDR3 is TGTGCCAGCAGTGAAGCGGGGTTTGGAGGACAGGGGAAAGATACGCAGTATTTT. It yields the protein CASSEAGFGGQGKDTQYF.